This TCR beta chain appears in the sequencing data of a study of high-grade serous ovarian cancer treatment subgroups. Turning to the study itself: Each sample yielded on average around 7,000 unique TCR beta rearrangements from approximately 13,000 reads.

Tumor tissue was taken before any definitive surgery or chemotherapy was given. TCRdb's copy holds only in-frame clones and misses some; the assay was immunoSEQ multiplex PCR. The repertoire holds about 2,700 clones, with 70% to 80% as singletons. J gave up 5 bases and V 6 bases, and 5 bases lay outside the gene matches. The CDR3 has 14 residues. Germline CDR1 and CDR2: MNHNY and SVGAGI (reference sequence). The rearrangement links TRBV6-6 to TRBJ2-7, with 12 bases that match TRBD2. The TCR originated in a human donor with high-grade serous ovarian cancer. Input material: tumor tissue. The CDR3 nucleotides are TGTGCCAGCAGCCTGACTAGCGGGGGAAACGAGCAGTACTTC. Protein product: CASSLTSGGNEQYF.